These 5 T cell receptor beta chains were sequenced from one sample in a study of glioma-infiltrating T cells after dendritic cell vaccination. The protocol was immunoSEQ multiplex PCR, while the TCRdb copy is restricted to in-frame clones and leaves out a portion. This sample has tens of thousands of clones, with around 91% found just once. The time point here: after dendritic cell vaccination, including at tumor progression/relapse. The input for sequencing was blood, taken after dendritic cell vaccination. The source is a human donor with glioblastoma.

The rearrangement links TRBV19 to TRBJ2-1, with D possibly TRBD2 on 6 matching bases. V was cut by 4 bases and J by 9 bases, with 19 bases left in between. The germline V gene encodes CDR1 LNHDA and CDR2 SQIVND (reference sequence). There are 15 residues in the CDR3. CDR3: CASSSSGSPRSEQFF. In DNA form, the CDR3 reads TGTGCCAGTAGTAGTAGCGGCTCCCCTCGGAGTGAGCAGTTCTTC. The complete variable domain, with remaining parts taken from reference TRBV19 and TRBJ2-1, reads DGGITQSPKYLFRKEGQNVTLSCEQNLNHDAMYWYRQDPGQGLRLIYYSQIVNDFQKGDIAEGYSVSREKKESFPLTVTSAQKNPTAFYLCASSSSGSPRSEQFFGPGTRLTVL.

V usage is TRBV4-1 and J usage is TRBJ2-7; 7 bases match TRBD1. The CDR3 has 17 residues. Unmatched junction bases numbered 11, after V lost 1 base and J lost 2 bases. Germline CDR1 MGHRA, CDR2 YSYEKL. CDR3 residues: CASSQGRLGDRAYEQYF. CDR3 DNA: TGCGCCAGCAGCCAAGGCAGGTTGGGGGACAGAGCCTACGAGCAGTACTTC.

V is TRBV6-6 and J is TRBJ2-7; D remains unclear. V shed 5 bases and J shed 5 bases, with 10 bases lying between them. Germline CDR1 and CDR2: MNHNY and SVGAGI (reference sequence). This CDR3 spans 12 amino acids. Here the CDR3 reads CASSPYFDEQYF. DNA of the CDR3: TGTGCCAGCAGTCCGTATTTTGACGAGCAGTACTTC.

The rearrangement uses TRBV19 and TRBJ2-2; D unclear. From germline, CDR1 is LNHDA and CDR2 SQIVND (reference sequence). With 7 bases removed from V and 2 bases from J, the gap between germline ends came to 5 bases. The CDR3 extends over 12 amino acids. In DNA form, the CDR3 reads TGTGCCAGTAAATTAAACACCGGGGAGCTGTTTTTT. This gives the protein CASKLNTGELFF. The full variable domain, rest sourced from reference TRBV19 and TRBJ2-2, is DGGITQSPKYLFRKEGQNVTLSCEQNLNHDAMYWYRQDPGQGLRLIYYSQIVNDFQKGDIAEGYSVSREKKESFPLTVTSAQKNPTAFYLCASKLNTGELFFGEGSRLTVL.

The chain employs TRBV5-1 and TRBJ1-2, with 7 bases identical to TRBD1. Germline V gene sequence: CDR1 SGHRS, CDR2 YFSETQ. Trimming at V came to 3 bases and at J to 7 bases, leaving 9 bases not matched to a gene. This CDR3 has 14 residues. CDR3 region: CASSYRDSPSGYTF. Written as DNA, the CDR3 is TGCGCCAGCAGCTACCGGGACAGCCCATCTGGCTACACCTTC.